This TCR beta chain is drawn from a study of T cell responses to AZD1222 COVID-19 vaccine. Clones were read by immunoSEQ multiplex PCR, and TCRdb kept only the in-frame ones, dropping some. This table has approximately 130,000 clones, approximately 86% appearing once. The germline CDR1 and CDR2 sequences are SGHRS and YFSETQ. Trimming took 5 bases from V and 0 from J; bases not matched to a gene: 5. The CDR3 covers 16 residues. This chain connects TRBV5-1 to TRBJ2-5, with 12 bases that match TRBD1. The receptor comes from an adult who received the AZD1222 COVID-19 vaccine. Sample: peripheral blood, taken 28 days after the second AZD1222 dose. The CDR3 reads CASSPGTGGYQETQYF. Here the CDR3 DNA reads TGCGCCAGCAGTCCCGGGACAGGGGGCTACCAAGAGACCCAGTACTTC.